The rows below give T cell receptor beta chains drawn from one sample of a study of breast tumors, draining lymph nodes, adjacent tissues. Using its own MiXCR run on the multiplex PCR reads, TCRdb lists one record per CDR3 protein. The data hold tens of thousands of distinct CDR3 sequences, with roughly 24% observed a single time. Sequencing input: breast tumor tissue. The receptors originated from a female donor with breast cancer. Some clones in this sample may be carry-over from other donors' samples. CDR3s include the opening cysteine and the closing phenylalanine or tryptophan. A D gene is named only where the DNA matches it firmly. The listing skips clone size in some rows; elsewhere it reads once, few, many or a size class.

v_gene: TRBV20-1; abundance: .; j_gene: TRBJ2-3; d_gene: .; CDR3nt: TGCAGTGCTAGAGATCACCGGGACTTCCCAGATACGCAGTATTTT; CDR3aa: CSARDHRDFPDTQYF
v_gene: TRBV20-1; abundance: many; j_gene: TRBJ2-6; d_gene: TRBD2; CDR3nt: TGCAGTGCTAGACCAGGGGGAGCGGGAGGGCCAATATTTGGGGCCAACGTCCTGACTTTC; CDR3aa: CSARPGGAGGPIFGANVLTF
v_gene: TRBV27; abundance: few; j_gene: TRBJ1-4; d_gene: TRBD1; CDR3nt: TGTGCCAGCAGTCCGGACAGGGGTTCCAATGAAAAACTGTTTTTT; CDR3aa: CASSPDRGSNEKLFF
v_gene: TRBV7-9; abundance: many; j_gene: TRBJ1-2; d_gene: .; CDR3nt: TGTGCCAGCAGCCATTCCAGTGCACACCTCGCGTATGGCTACACCTTC; CDR3aa: CASSHSSAHLAYGYTF
v_gene: TRBV12-3/TRBV12-4; abundance: .; j_gene: TRBJ1-5; d_gene: .; CDR3nt: TGTGCCAGCAGTTTAGGGGCCGGTCAGCCCCAGCATTTT; CDR3aa: CASSLGAGQPQHF
v_gene: TRBV6-5; abundance: many; j_gene: TRBJ2-6; d_gene: .; CDR3nt: TGTGCCAGCAGTTACGGGACCTCTGGGGCCAACGTCCTGACTTTC; CDR3aa: CASSYGTSGANVLTF
v_gene: TRBV6-5; abundance: many; j_gene: TRBJ1-2; d_gene: .; CDR3nt: TGTGCCAGCAGTTACTCAGCTCCCGGGAGTCAGGGCGCGGGAGGCTACACCTTC; CDR3aa: CASSYSAPGSQGAGGYTF
v_gene: TRBV18; abundance: .; j_gene: TRBJ1-3; d_gene: .; CDR3nt: TGTGCCAGCTCACCGGAGGGTGGGGTCTCTGGAAACACCATATATTTT; CDR3aa: CASSPEGGVSGNTIYF
v_gene: TRBV5-1; abundance: few; j_gene: TRBJ2-4; d_gene: .; CDR3nt: TGCGCCAGCAGCCGGGACACGTTAGCCAAAAACATTCAGTACTTC; CDR3aa: CASSRDTLAKNIQYF
v_gene: TRBV19; abundance: .; j_gene: TRBJ2-5; d_gene: TRBD1; CDR3nt: TGTGCCAGTAGTATCGTCAGTACAGGGGGGACCCAGTACTTC; CDR3aa: CASSIVSTGGTQYF
v_gene: TRBV29-1; abundance: .; j_gene: TRBJ2-3; d_gene: TRBD1; CDR3nt: TGCAGCGTACGGAAGGGGGCGGGTACGCAGTATTTT; CDR3aa: CSVRKGAGTQYF
v_gene: TRBV28; abundance: many; j_gene: TRBJ2-7; d_gene: TRBD2; CDR3nt: TGTGCCAGCAGTTTATCGGGACTAGCGGGACGATCCTACGAGCAGTACTTC; CDR3aa: CASSLSGLAGRSYEQYF
v_gene: TRBV2; abundance: many; j_gene: TRBJ1-4; d_gene: .; CDR3nt: TGTGCCAGCAGTGAGTGGGGGCCTCGACCGAATGAAAAACTGTTTTTT; CDR3aa: CASSEWGPRPNEKLFF
v_gene: TRBV7-6; abundance: .; j_gene: TRBJ2-5; d_gene: .; CDR3nt: TGTGCCAGCAGCCCCAACTTCGGGAAACGCCAGCACTTC; CDR3aa: CASSPNFGKRQHF
v_gene: TRBV24-1; abundance: .; j_gene: TRBJ2-7; d_gene: TRBD2; CDR3nt: TGTCCCACCAGCAGTGGAGGCGGGAGCTCCTACGAGCAGTACTTC; CDR3aa: CPTSSGGGSSYEQYF
v_gene: TRBV6-4; abundance: few; j_gene: TRBJ2-3; d_gene: .; CDR3nt: TGTGCCAGCAGTGACCGGGCAGGGAGCACAGATACGCAGTATTTT; CDR3aa: CASSDRAGSTDTQYF
v_gene: TRBV5-1; abundance: many; j_gene: TRBJ1-2; d_gene: TRBD1; CDR3nt: TGCGCCAGCAGTAACGACAGGGCGCGCTACACCTTC; CDR3aa: CASSNDRARYTF
v_gene: TRBV5-1; abundance: .; j_gene: TRBJ1-4; d_gene: .; CDR3nt: TGCGCCAGCAGCGGGGATCGACAGTCAAGAATTGAAAAACTGTTTTTT; CDR3aa: CASSGDRQSRIEKLFF
v_gene: TRBV27; abundance: many; j_gene: TRBJ1-6; d_gene: .; CDR3nt: TGTGCCAGCAGAAATACCGGGGCAGGGGTGATAAGTGGATCCCTCCACTTT; CDR3aa: CASRNTGAGVISGSLHF
v_gene: TRBV6-1; abundance: .; j_gene: TRBJ2-7; d_gene: .; CDR3nt: TGTGCCAGCAGTGGCTTGATGGGGAGCTCCTACGAGCAGTACTTC; CDR3aa: CASSGLMGSSYEQYF
v_gene: TRBV27; abundance: many; j_gene: TRBJ1-2; d_gene: .; CDR3nt: TGTGCCAGCAGTTTATACGGGGGGCGCCTTTTTGACGGCTACACCTTC; CDR3aa: CASSLYGGRLFDGYTF
v_gene: TRBV6-1; abundance: many; j_gene: TRBJ2-6; d_gene: TRBD1; CDR3nt: TGTGCCAGCAGTGTAGGGACAGGAATAAGTGGGGCCAACGTCCTGACTTTC; CDR3aa: CASSVGTGISGANVLTF
v_gene: TRBV19; abundance: many; j_gene: TRBJ2-7; d_gene: .; CDR3nt: TGTGCCACCTCATGGGGGTACGAGCAGTACTTC; CDR3aa: CATSWGYEQYF
v_gene: TRBV19; abundance: medium-sized; j_gene: TRBJ2-7; d_gene: .; CDR3nt: TGTGCCAGTAGCCGTACAGGGAACGAGCAGTACTTC; CDR3aa: CASSRTGNEQYF
v_gene: TRBV24-1; abundance: many; j_gene: TRBJ2-5; d_gene: .; CDR3nt: TGTGCCACCAGTGACCCCGGTAGGGCGGGGACCCAAGAGACCCAGTACTTC; CDR3aa: CATSDPGRAGTQETQYF
v_gene: TRBV3-1; abundance: few; j_gene: TRBJ2-3; d_gene: .; CDR3nt: TGTGCCAGCAGCCTCGGACTAGGGGGGGCAGATACGCAGTATTTT; CDR3aa: CASSLGLGGADTQYF
v_gene: TRBV9; abundance: many; j_gene: TRBJ1-6; d_gene: .; CDR3nt: TGTGCCAGCAGCGCGGATCTTGCCCAGAATTCACCCCTCCACTTT; CDR3aa: CASSADLAQNSPLHF
v_gene: TRBV5-1; abundance: many; j_gene: TRBJ1-2; d_gene: TRBD1; CDR3nt: TGCGCCAGCAGCTTGCGGGAAAACCGGGACAGGCTAGCTAACTATGGCTACACCTTC; CDR3aa: CASSLRENRDRLANYGYTF
v_gene: TRBV18; abundance: .; j_gene: TRBJ1-1; d_gene: .; CDR3nt: TGTGCCAGCTCACCACCGGTAGGGACGCCTACATTT; CDR3aa: CASSPPVGTPTF
v_gene: TRBV5-1; abundance: many; j_gene: TRBJ2-1; d_gene: TRBD2; CDR3nt: TGCGCCAGCAGCTTGACTAGCGGGAACAATGAGCAGTTCTTC; CDR3aa: CASSLTSGNNEQFF
v_gene: TRBV4-1; abundance: many; j_gene: TRBJ1-5; d_gene: .; CDR3nt: TGCGCCAGCAGCACCCGGGACGGCTACAATCAGCCCCAGCATTTT; CDR3aa: CASSTRDGYNQPQHF
v_gene: TRBV5-4; abundance: few; j_gene: TRBJ2-1; d_gene: .; CDR3nt: TGTGCCAGCAGCTCGTGGGGTCTGGGCAACAATGAGCAGTTCTTC; CDR3aa: CASSSWGLGNNEQFF
v_gene: TRBV20-1; abundance: .; j_gene: TRBJ2-7; d_gene: .; CDR3nt: TGCAGTGCGCGGAGCTCCCACGAGCAGTACTTC; CDR3aa: CSARSSHEQYF
v_gene: TRBV15; abundance: many; j_gene: TRBJ2-5; d_gene: TRBD1; CDR3nt: TGTGCCACCAGCAGGAGAGACAGGGTAGAGACCCAGTACTTC; CDR3aa: CATSRRDRVETQYF
v_gene: TRBV18; abundance: many; j_gene: TRBJ2-2; d_gene: TRBD1; CDR3nt: TGTGCCAGCTCACCGGGACAGGTGAACACCGGGGAGCTGTTTTTT; CDR3aa: CASSPGQVNTGELFF
v_gene: TRBV28; abundance: .; j_gene: TRBJ1-5; d_gene: .; CDR3nt: TGTGCCAGCAGTTTTGGGGGGAACAATCAGCCCCAGCATTTT; CDR3aa: CASSFGGNNQPQHF
v_gene: TRBV6-2/TRBV6-3; abundance: .; j_gene: TRBJ1-1; d_gene: .; CDR3nt: TGTGCCAGCAATGACGCGGGATTTGAAGCTTTCTTT; CDR3aa: CASNDAGFEAFF
v_gene: TRBV5-4; abundance: many; j_gene: TRBJ2-7; d_gene: TRBD2; CDR3nt: TGTGCCAGCAGCTTACTAGCGGGGAGCTCCTACGAGCAGTACTTC; CDR3aa: CASSLLAGSSYEQYF
v_gene: TRBV20-1; abundance: many; j_gene: TRBJ2-3; d_gene: .; CDR3nt: TGCAGTGCTAGAGATTGGTCTAGCACAGATACGCAGTATTTT; CDR3aa: CSARDWSSTDTQYF
v_gene: TRBV20-1; abundance: .; j_gene: TRBJ2-4; d_gene: TRBD1; CDR3nt: TGCAGTGCCTCCAGGACAGGGTCGTCGGACATTCAGTACTTC; CDR3aa: CSASRTGSSDIQYF
v_gene: TRBV12-3/TRBV12-4; abundance: .; j_gene: TRBJ2-1; d_gene: .; CDR3nt: TGTGCCAGCAGTTTAGGACCCTACGATGAGCAGTTCTTC; CDR3aa: CASSLGPYDEQFF
v_gene: TRBV20-1; abundance: many; j_gene: TRBJ2-7; d_gene: .; CDR3nt: TGCAGTGCCCTAAGGGGCTACGAGCAGTACTTC; CDR3aa: CSALRGYEQYF
v_gene: TRBV6-2/TRBV6-3; abundance: many; j_gene: TRBJ2-3; d_gene: TRBD2; CDR3nt: TGTGCCAGCAGCCCACTAGCGGCTACCACAGATACGCAGTATTTT; CDR3aa: CASSPLAATTDTQYF
v_gene: TRBV6-6; abundance: many; j_gene: TRBJ1-5; d_gene: .; CDR3nt: TGTGCCAGCAGTTACTTAGCGGGGGGCAGTCAGCCCCAGCATTTT; CDR3aa: CASSYLAGGSQPQHF
v_gene: TRBV9; abundance: many; j_gene: TRBJ2-1; d_gene: .; CDR3nt: TGTGCCAGCAGCGTCGGGAGCTCCAATGAGCAGTTCTTC; CDR3aa: CASSVGSSNEQFF
v_gene: TRBV11-3; abundance: many; j_gene: TRBJ2-7; d_gene: TRBD1; CDR3nt: TGTGCCAGCAGCTTAGCAGGGGGCGGCCACTACGAGCAGTACTTC; CDR3aa: CASSLAGGGHYEQYF